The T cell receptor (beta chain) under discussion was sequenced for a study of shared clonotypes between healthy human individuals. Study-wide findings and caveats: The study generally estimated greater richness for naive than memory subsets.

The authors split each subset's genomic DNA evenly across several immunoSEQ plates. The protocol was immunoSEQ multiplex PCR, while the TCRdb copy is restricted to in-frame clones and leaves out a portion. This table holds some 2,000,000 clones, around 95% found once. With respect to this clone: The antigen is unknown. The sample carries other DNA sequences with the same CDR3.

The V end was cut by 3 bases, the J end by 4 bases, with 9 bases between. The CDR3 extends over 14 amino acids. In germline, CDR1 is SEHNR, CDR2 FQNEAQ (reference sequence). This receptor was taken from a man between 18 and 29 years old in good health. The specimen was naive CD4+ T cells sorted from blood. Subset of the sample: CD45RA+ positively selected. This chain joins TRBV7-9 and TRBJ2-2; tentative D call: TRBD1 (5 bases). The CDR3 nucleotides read TGTGCCAGCAGCTTCGGCAGGGCCACCGGGGAGCTGTTTTTT. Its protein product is CASSFGRATGELFF.